The text below deals with one T cell receptor (beta chain). Its specificity is unknown. The CDR3 loop spans 18 amino acids. V shed 1 base and J 4 bases; nucleotides not matched to a gene: 13. Germline loops: CDR1 SGHRS, CDR2 YFSETQ. This sample stems from a study of shared clonotypes between healthy human individuals. Assay used: immunoSEQ multiplex PCR; TCRdb lists only in-frame clones, some missing. Of approximately 2.5 million clones in the sample, around nine tenths are singletons; the top ten hold roughly 0.15%. Study observations and caveats: Rarefaction showed sorted-subset sequencing was incomplete despite large depth.

The sequenced sample was naive CD4+ T cells sorted from blood. This sample's subset: CD45RA+ positively selected. The chain combines TRBV5-1 with TRBJ2-1; 8 nucleotides match TRBD1. This TCR was sampled from a man aged 18 to 30 in good health. The CDR3 loop is CASSLTPGGQVLYNEQFF. CDR3 in DNA: TGCGCCAGCAGCTTGACACCAGGGGGACAGGTTCTTTACAATGAGCAGTTCTTC.